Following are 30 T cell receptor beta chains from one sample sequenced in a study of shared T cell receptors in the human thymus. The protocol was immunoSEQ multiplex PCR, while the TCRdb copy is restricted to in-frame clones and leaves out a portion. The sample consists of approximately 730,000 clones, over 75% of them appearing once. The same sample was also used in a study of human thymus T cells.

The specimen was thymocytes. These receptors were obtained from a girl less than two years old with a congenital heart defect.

In DNA form, the CDR3 reads TGTGCCAGCAGTGACTTCCGGGACAGGGGGTTCAATGAGCAGTTCTTC. Protein sequence: CASSDFRDRGFNEQFF. The chain carries TRBV25-1 and TRBJ2-1, with 11 bases aligning to TRBD1. The V and J ends lost 3 bases and 6 bases, in that order; junction bases with no gene match: 7. The CDR3 contains 16 residues. Germline lookup yields CDR1 MGHDK and CDR2 SYGVNS.

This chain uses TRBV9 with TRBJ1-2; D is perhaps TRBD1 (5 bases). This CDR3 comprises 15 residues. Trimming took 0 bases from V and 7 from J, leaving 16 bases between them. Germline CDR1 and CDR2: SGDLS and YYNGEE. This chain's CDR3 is CASSVVGSGNAGYTF. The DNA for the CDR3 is TGTGCCAGCAGCGTAGTTGGGTCAGGGAATGCTGGCTACACCTTC.

CDR3 DNA: TGTGCCAGCAGCTTAGGACAGGGTGCCAATGAAAAACTGTTTTTT. Protein product: CASSLGQGANEKLFF. The genes are TRBV7-6 and TRBJ1-4, with 7 bases lining up with TRBD1. CDR1 and CDR2 (germline): SGHVS, FNYEAQ. CDR3 length equals 15 residues. V lost 1 base, J lost 5 bases, and 4 bases stayed unmatched.

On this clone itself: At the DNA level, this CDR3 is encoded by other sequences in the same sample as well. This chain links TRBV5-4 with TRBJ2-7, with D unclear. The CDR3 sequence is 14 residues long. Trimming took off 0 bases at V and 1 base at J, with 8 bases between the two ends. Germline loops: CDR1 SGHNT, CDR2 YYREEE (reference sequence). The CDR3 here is CASSLGGGSYEQYF. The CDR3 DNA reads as TGTGCCAGCAGCTTGGGTGGCGGATCCTACGAGCAGTACTTC.

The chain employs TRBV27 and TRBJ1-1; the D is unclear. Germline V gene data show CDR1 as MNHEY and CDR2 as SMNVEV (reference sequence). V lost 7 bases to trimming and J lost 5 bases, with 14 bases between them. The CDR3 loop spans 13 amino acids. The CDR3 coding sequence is TGTGCCAGCAAGAGGTACGGGGAGACTGAAGCTTTCTTT. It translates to CASKRYGETEAFF.

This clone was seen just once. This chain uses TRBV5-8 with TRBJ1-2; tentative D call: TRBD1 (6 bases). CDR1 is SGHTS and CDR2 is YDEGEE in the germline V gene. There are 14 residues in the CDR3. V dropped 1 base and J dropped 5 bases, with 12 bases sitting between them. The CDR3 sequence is CASSLRGIEYGYTF. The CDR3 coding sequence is TGTGCCAGCAGCTTGAGGGGGATTGAATATGGCTACACCTTC.

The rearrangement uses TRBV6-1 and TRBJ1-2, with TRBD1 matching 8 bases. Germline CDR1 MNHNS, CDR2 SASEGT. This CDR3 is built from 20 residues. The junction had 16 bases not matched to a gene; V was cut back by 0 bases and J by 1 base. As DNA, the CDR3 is TGTGCCAGCAGTGAAGCTAGGCCGCCGTCGACAGGGGTCATTAACTATGGCTACACCTTC. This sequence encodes CASSEARPPSTGVINYGYTF.

The CDR3 region is CASSPRSGETQYF. The CDR3 DNA reads as TGTGCCAGCAGCCCGCGGTCGGGAGAGACCCAGTACTTC. The rearrangement uses TRBV5-6 and TRBJ2-5; D is ambiguous. V was pared by 4 bases and J by 4 bases, with 11 bases between. Germline V gene sequence: CDR1 SGHDT, CDR2 YYEEEE. The CDR3 runs to 13 residues.

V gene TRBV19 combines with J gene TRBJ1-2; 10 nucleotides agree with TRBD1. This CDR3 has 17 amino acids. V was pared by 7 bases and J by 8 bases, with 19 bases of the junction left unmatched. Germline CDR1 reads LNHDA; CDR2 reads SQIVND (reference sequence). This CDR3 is CASTPEGGQGKLWGYTF. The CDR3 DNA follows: TGTGCCAGTACACCCGAAGGGGGACAGGGGAAATTGTGGGGCTACACCTTC.

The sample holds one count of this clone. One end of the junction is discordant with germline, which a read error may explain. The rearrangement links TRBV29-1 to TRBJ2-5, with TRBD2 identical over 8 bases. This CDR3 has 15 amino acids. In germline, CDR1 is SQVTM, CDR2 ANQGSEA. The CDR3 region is CSVGSFVPTSGLKNF. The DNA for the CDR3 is TGCAGCGTTGGTAGTTTCGTCCCCACTAGCGGTCTAAAGAACTTC.

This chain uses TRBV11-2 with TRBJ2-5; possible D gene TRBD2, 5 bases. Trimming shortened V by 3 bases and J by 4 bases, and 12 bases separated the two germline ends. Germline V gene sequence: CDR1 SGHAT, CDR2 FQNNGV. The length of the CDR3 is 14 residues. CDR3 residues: CASSFSPGGETQYF. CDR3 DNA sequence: TGTGCCAGCAGCTTCAGCCCAGGAGGAGAGACCCAGTACTTC. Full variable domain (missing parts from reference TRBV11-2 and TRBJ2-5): EAGVAQSPRYKIIEKRQSVAFWCNPISGHATLYWYQQILGQGPKLLIQFQNNGVVDDSQLPKDRFSAERLKGVDSTLKIQPAKLEDSAVYLCASSFSPGGETQYFGPGTRLLVL.

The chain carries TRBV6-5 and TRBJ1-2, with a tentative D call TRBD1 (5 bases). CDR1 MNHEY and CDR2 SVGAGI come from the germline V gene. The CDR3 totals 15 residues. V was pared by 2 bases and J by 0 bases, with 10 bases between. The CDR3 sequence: CASSYLGGTNYGYTF. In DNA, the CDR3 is TGTGCCAGCAGTTACCTCGGGGGAACTAACTATGGCTACACCTTC.

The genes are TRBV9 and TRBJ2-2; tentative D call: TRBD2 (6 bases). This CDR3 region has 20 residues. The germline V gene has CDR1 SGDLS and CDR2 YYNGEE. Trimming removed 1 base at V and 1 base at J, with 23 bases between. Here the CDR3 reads CASSVNQDYHSTRNTGELFF. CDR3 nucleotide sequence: TGTGCCAGCAGCGTAAATCAGGACTACCACTCTACCAGGAACACCGGGGAGCTGTTTTTT.

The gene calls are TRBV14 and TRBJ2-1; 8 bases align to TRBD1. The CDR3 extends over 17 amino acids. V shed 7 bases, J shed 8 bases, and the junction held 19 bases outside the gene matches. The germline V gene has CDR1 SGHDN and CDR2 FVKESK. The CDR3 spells CASTPQVRRQGIDEQFF. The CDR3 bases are TGTGCCAGCACACCCCAGGTACGAAGACAGGGGATCGATGAGCAGTTCTTC.

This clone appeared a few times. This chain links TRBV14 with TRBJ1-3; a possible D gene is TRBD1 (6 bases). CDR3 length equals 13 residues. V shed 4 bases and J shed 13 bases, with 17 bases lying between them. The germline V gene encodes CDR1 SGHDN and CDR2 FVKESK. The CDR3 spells CASSRPSGRGIYF. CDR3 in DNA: TGTGCCAGCAGCCGCCCATCGGGCAGGGGTATATATTTT.

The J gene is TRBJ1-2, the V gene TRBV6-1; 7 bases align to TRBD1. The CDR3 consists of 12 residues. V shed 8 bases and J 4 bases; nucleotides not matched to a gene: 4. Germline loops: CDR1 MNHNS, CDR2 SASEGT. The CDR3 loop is CASEAGGYGYTF. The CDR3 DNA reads TGTGCCAGCGAGGCAGGGGGCTATGGCTACACCTTC.

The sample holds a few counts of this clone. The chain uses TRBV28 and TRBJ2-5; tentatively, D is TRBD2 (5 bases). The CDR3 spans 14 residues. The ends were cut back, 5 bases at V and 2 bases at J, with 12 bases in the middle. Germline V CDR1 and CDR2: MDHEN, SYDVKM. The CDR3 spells CASSPPPGQETQYF. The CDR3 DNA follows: TGTGCCAGCAGTCCCCCCCCGGGGCAAGAGACCCAGTACTTC. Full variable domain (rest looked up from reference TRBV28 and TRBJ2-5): DVKVTQSSRYLVKRTGEKVFLECVQDMDHENMFWYRQDPGLGLRLIYFSYDVKMKEKGDIPEGYSVSREKKERFSLILESASTNQTSMYLCASSPPPGQETQYFGPGTRLLVL.

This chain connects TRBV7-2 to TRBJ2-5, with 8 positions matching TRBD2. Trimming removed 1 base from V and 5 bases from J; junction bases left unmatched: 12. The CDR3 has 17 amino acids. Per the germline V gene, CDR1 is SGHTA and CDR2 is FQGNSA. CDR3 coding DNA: TGTGCCAGCAGCTTAGGACCCCCCCTAGCGGGCGGGGAGACCCAGTACTTC. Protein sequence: CASSLGPPLAGGETQYF.

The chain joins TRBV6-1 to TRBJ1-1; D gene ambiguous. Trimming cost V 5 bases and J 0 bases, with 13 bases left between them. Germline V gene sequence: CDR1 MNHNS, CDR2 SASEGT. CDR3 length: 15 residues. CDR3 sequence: CASSPLGVMNTEAFF. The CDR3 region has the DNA TGTGCCAGCAGTCCCCTTGGAGTTATGAACACTGAAGCTTTCTTT.

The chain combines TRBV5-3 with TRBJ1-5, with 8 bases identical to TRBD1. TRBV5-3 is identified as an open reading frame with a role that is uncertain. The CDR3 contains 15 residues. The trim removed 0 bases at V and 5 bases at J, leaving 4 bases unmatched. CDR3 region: CARSLGRGLYQPQHF. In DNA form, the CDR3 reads TGTGCCAGAAGCTTGGGCAGGGGGCTGTATCAGCCCCAGCATTTT.

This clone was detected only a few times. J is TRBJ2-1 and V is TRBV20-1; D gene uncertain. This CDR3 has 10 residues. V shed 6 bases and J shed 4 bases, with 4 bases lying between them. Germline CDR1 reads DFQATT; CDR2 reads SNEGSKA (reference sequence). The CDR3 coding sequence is TGCAGTGCCTTATACAATGAGCAGTTCTTC. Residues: CSALYNEQFF.

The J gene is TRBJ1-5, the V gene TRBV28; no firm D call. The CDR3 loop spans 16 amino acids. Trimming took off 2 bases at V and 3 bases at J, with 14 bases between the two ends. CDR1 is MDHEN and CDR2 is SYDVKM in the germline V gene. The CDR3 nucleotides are TGTGCCAGCAGTTTAGGGCGGGAACAGTCCAATCAGCCCCAGCATTTT. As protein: CASSLGREQSNQPQHF.

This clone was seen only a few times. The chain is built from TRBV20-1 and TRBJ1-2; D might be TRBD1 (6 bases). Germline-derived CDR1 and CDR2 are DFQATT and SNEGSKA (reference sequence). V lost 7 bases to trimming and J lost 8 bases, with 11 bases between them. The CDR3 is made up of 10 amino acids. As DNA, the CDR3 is TGCAGTGACAGGGCGGAAGGCTACACCTTC. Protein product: CSDRAEGYTF.

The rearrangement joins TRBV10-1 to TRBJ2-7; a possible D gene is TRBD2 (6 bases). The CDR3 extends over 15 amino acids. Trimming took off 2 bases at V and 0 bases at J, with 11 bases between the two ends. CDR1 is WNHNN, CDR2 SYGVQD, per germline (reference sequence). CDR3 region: CASSELATSSYEQYF. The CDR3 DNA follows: TGCGCCAGCAGTGAGCTAGCGACGAGCTCCTACGAGCAGTACTTC.

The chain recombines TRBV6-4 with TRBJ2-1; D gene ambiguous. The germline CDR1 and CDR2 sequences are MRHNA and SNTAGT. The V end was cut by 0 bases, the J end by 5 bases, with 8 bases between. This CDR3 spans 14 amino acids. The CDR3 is CASSDSAFHNEQFF. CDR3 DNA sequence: TGTGCCAGCAGTGACTCAGCGTTCCACAATGAGCAGTTCTTC.

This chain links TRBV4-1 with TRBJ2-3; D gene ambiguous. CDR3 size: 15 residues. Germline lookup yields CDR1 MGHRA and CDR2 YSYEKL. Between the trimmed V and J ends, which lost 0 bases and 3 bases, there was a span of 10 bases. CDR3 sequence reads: CASSQEGDLTDTQYF. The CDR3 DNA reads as TGCGCCAGCAGCCAAGAAGGAGACTTGACAGATACGCAGTATTTT.

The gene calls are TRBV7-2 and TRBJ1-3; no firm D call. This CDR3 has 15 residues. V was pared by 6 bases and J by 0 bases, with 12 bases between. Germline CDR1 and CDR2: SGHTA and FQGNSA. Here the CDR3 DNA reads TGTGCCAGCAGACTCCACAGATCCTCTGGAAACACCATATATTTT. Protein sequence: CASRLHRSSGNTIYF.

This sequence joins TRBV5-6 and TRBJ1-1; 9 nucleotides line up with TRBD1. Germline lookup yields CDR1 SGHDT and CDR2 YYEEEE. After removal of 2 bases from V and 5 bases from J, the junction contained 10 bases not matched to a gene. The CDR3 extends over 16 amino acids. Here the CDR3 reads CASSFGPRDRVTEAFF. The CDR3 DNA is TGTGCCAGCAGCTTTGGACCCCGGGACAGGGTTACTGAAGCTTTCTTT.

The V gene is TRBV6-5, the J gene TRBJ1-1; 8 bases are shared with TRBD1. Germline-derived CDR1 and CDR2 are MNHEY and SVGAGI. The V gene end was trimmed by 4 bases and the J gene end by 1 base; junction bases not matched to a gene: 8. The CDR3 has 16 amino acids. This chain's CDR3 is CASSSSARGRNTEAFF. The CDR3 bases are TGTGCCAGCAGTTCAAGCGCCAGGGGGCGGAACACTGAAGCTTTCTTT.

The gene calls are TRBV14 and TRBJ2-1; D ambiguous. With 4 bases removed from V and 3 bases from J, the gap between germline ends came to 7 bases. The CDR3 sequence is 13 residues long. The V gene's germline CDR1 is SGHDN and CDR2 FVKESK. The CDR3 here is CASSPISYNEQFF. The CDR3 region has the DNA TGTGCCAGCAGCCCTATTAGCTACAATGAGCAGTTCTTC.